This TCR beta chain was identified during a study of cytotoxic CD8 clonotypes in ibrutinib-treated CLL. The protocol was immunoSEQ multiplex PCR, while the TCRdb copy is restricted to in-frame clones and leaves out a portion. The table lists approximately 320,000 clones, roughly 71% of them singletons. Germline CDR1 reads SGHTA; CDR2 reads FQGNSA. Between the trimmed V and J ends, which lost 1 base and 8 bases, there was a span of 12 bases. The CDR3 is made up of 14 amino acids. Genomic DNA (around 2 micrograms) was obtained from cryopreserved PBMCs for construction of TCR beta libraries. This rearrangement joins TRBV7-2 to TRBJ1-5; a possible D gene is TRBD1 (5 bases). The source is a human donor with chronic lymphocytic leukemia. The material was PBMCs, obtained after 36 months of ibrutinib treatment. CDR3 amino acids: CASSLEAGIEPQHF. The CDR3 DNA sequence: TGTGCCAGCAGCTTAGAGGCAGGGATCGAGCCCCAGCATTTT.